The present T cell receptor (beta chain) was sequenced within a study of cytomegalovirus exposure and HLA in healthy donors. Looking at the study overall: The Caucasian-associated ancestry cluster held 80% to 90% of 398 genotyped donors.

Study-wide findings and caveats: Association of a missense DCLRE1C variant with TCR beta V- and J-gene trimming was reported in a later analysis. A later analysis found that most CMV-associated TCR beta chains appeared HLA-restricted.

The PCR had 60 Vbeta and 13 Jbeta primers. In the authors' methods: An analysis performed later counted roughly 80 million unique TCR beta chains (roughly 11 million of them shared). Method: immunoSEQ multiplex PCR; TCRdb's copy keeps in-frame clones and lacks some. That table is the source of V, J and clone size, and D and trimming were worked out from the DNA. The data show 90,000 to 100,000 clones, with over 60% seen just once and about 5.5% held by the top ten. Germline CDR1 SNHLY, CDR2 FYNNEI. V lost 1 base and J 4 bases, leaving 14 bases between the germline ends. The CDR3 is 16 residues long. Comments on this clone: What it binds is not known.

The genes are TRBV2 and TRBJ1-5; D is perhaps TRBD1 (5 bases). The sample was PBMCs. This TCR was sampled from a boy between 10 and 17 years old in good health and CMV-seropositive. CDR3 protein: CASSEDMNRINQPQHF. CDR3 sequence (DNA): TGTGCCAGCAGTGAAGACATGAACAGGATTAATCAGCCCCAGCATTTT.